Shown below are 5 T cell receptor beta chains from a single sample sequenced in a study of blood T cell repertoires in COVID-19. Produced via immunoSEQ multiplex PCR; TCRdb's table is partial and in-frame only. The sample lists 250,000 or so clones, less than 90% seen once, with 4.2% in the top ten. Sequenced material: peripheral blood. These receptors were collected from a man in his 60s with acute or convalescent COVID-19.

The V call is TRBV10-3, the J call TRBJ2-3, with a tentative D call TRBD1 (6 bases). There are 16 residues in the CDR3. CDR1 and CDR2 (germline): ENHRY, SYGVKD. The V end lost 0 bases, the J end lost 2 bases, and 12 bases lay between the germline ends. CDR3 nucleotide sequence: TGTGCCATCAGTGAGTCTGTACAGGGATTCACAGATACGCAGTATTTT. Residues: CAISESVQGFTDTQYF.

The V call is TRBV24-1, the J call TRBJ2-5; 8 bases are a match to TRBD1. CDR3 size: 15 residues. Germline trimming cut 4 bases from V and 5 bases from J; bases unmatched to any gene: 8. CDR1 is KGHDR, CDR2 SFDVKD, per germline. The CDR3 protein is CATSDGGQGSETQYF. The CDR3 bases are TGTGCCACCAGTGACGGTGGACAGGGTTCGGAGACCCAGTACTTC.

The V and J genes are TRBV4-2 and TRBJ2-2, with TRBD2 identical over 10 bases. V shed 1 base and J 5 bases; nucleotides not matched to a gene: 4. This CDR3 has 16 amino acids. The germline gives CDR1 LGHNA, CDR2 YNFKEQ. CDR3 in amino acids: CASSQGLAGDTGELFF. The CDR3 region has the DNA TGTGCCAGCAGCCAAGGGCTAGCGGGAGATACCGGGGAGCTGTTTTTT.

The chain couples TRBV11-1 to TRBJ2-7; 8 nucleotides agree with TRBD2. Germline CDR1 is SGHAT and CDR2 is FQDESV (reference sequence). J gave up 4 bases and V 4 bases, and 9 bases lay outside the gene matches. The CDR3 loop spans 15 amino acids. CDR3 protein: CASSSAGGRGYEQYF. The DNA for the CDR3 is TGTGCCAGCAGCTCCGCGGGGGGACGTGGGTACGAGCAGTACTTC.

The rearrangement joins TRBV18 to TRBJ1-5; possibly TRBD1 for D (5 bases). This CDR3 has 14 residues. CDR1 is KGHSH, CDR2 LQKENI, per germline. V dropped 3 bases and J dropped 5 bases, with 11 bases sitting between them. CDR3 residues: CASSPWGSYQPQHF. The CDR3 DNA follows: TGTGCCAGCTCACCGTGGGGCTCCTATCAGCCCCAGCATTTT.